Each of the 21 T cell receptor beta chains below was sequenced from the same sample in a study of OX40 agonist ivuxolimab in advanced cancers. The table came from immunoSEQ multiplex PCR; TCRdb's copy has only in-frame clones and leaves some out. The data hold 65,000 to 100,000 clones, with 85% to 90% observed a single time. Sequences were derived from CD4+ or CD8+ T cells sorted from blood, sampled in a trial of the OX40 agonist ivuxolimab. These receptors were obtained from an adult with an advanced solid tumor such as melanoma, head and neck, liver or kidney cancer.

DNA for the CDR3: TGTGCCAGCAGTCCCCGCTTCACGGGCTACACCTTC. It specifies CASSPRFTGYTF. The chain has TRBV28 and TRBJ1-2, with unresolved D. V lost 5 bases, J lost 8 bases, and 12 bases lay in between. Germline assignment: CDR1 MDHEN and CDR2 SYDVKM. The CDR3 is made up of 12 amino acids.

The chain links TRBV6-5 to TRBJ2-2; D perhaps matches TRBD1 (5 bases). The V end was cut by 0 bases, the J end by 7 bases, with 12 bases between. There are 15 residues in the CDR3. Per germline, CDR1 MNHEY and CDR2 SVGAGI. The CDR3 protein is CASSYSMDTGGELFF. CDR3 coding DNA: TGTGCCAGCAGTTACTCGATGGACACTGGCGGGGAGCTGTTTTTT.

The CDR3 DNA reads as TGTGCCAGCAGTGGACAGGGGGGCGACCATGAGCAGTTCTTC. This gives the protein CASSGQGGDHEQFF. The chain has TRBV2 and TRBJ2-1, with 9 bases identical to TRBD1. The CDR3 is 14 residues long. The germline V gene encodes CDR1 SNHLY and CDR2 FYNNEI. The trim removed 4 bases at V and 8 bases at J, leaving 6 bases unmatched.

This chain links TRBV19 with TRBJ2-3; D is undetermined. Germline V gene sequence: CDR1 LNHDA, CDR2 SQIVND (reference sequence). Trimming stripped 5 bases from V and 2 bases from J, with 5 bases between. The CDR3 is 12 residues long. The CDR3 is CASSPNTDTQYF. In nucleotides, the CDR3 is TGTGCCAGTAGTCCTAACACAGATACGCAGTATTTT.

The chain couples TRBV19 to TRBJ2-5; 10 nucleotides align to TRBD1. J was trimmed by 3 bases and V by 2 bases; bases with no gene match: 3. Germline CDR1 and CDR2: LNHDA and SQIVND (reference sequence). The length of the CDR3 is 15 residues. CDR3 nucleotides: TGTGCCAGTAGTATAACGGGACAGGGGAAAGAGACCCAGTACTTC. This codes for CASSITGQGKETQYF. Together with reference TRBV19 and TRBJ2-5, the CDR3 gives the full variable domain: DGGITQSPKYLFRKEGQNVTLSCEQNLNHDAMYWYRQDPGQGLRLIYYSQIVNDFQKGDIAEGYSVSREKKESFPLTVTSAQKNPTAFYLCASSITGQGKETQYFGPGTRLLVL.

The chain is built from TRBV6-6 and TRBJ1-2; the match to TRBD1 covers 8 bases. With 7 bases clipped from V and 8 bases from J, the junction kept 6 bases outside the gene matches. The germline CDR1 and CDR2 sequences are MNHNY and SVGAGI (reference sequence). This CDR3 has 12 amino acids. Here the CDR3 reads CASKTGDWGYTF. CDR3 bases: TGTGCCAGCAAGACAGGGGATTGGGGCTACACCTTC.

The rearrangement uses TRBV28 and TRBJ2-2; D is ambiguous. The CDR3 is 12 residues long. The V gene's germline CDR1 is MDHEN and CDR2 SYDVKM. The V end lost 7 bases, the J end lost 6 bases, and 9 bases lay between the germline ends. The CDR3 loop is CASIRDSGELFF. Written as DNA, the CDR3 is TGTGCCAGCATCCGCGACTCCGGGGAGCTGTTTTTT.

This chain links TRBV6-4 with TRBJ2-3; TRBD2 aligns across 10 bases. Trimming removed 3 bases from V and 2 bases from J; junction bases left unmatched: 2. CDR1 is MRHNA and CDR2 is SNTAGT in the germline V gene. This CDR3 spans 15 amino acids. The CDR3 region has the DNA TGTGCCAGCAGTGAAGCGGGAGGGACCACAGATACGCAGTATTTT. Translating gives CASSEAGGTTDTQYF.

The rearrangement links TRBV7-9 to TRBJ2-5; 7 nucleotides agree with TRBD1. The CDR3 spans 14 residues. J gave up 0 bases and V 5 bases, and 3 bases lay outside the gene matches. Germline lookup yields CDR1 SEHNR and CDR2 FQNEAQ (reference sequence). Here the CDR3 DNA reads TGTGCCAGCAGCCGGACAGGTTACCAAGAGACCCAGTACTTC. Amino acid sequence: CASSRTGYQETQYF.

This clone was observed once. The V gene is TRBV7-3, the J gene TRBJ2-2; D gene unclear. The V gene's germline CDR1 is SGHTA and CDR2 FQGTGA. This CDR3 spans 14 amino acids. The germline V and J ends were trimmed by 1 base and 0 bases, with 3 bases remaining between them. The CDR3 loop reads CASSLIANTGELFF. CDR3 DNA sequence: TGTGCCAGCAGCTTAATCGCGAACACCGGGGAGCTGTTTTTT.

In the case of this clone: Other nucleotide sequences in the sample specify the same CDR3. The V call is TRBV19, the J call TRBJ2-7; 9 positions match TRBD2. V was clipped by 3 bases and J by 1 base; unmatched bases: 4. The CDR3 length is 15 residues. CDR1 LNHDA and CDR2 SQIVND come from the germline V gene (reference sequence). The CDR3 region is CASSIGTSGSYEQYF. The DNA of the CDR3 is TGTGCCAGTAGTATTGGAACTAGCGGGTCCTACGAGCAGTACTTC.

The gene calls are TRBV5-6 and TRBJ1-4; possibly TRBD1 for D (5 bases). The CDR3 loop spans 15 amino acids. V was pared by 0 bases and J by 8 bases, with 14 bases between. Germline V gene lookup returns CDR1 SGHDT and CDR2 YYEEEE. The CDR3 loop is CASSLVGQGGEKLFF. Here the CDR3 DNA reads TGTGCCAGCAGCTTGGTAGGCCAGGGAGGCGAAAAACTGTTTTTT. Full variable domain (rest looked up from reference TRBV5-6 and TRBJ1-4): DAGVTQSPTHLIKTRGQQVTLRCSPKSGHDTVSWYQQALGQGPQFIFQYYEEEERQRGNFPDRFSGHQFPNYSSELNVNALLLGDSALYLCASSLVGQGGEKLFFGSGTQLSVL.

The chain recombines TRBV7-9 with TRBJ2-4, with TRBD1 matching over 8 bases. CDR3 length equals 12 residues. The V and J ends lost 8 bases and 4 bases, in that order; junction bases with no gene match: 1. Per germline, CDR1 SEHNR and CDR2 FQNEAQ (reference sequence). The DNA for the CDR3 is TGTGCCAGCCGGGACAGGAAAAACATTCAGTACTTC. Translated: CASRDRKNIQYF.

This clone was seen a single time. J is TRBJ1-4 and V is TRBV5-6; the D is unclear. The CDR3 is 13 amino acids. In germline, CDR1 is SGHDT, CDR2 YYEEEE. Trimming took 1 base from V and 10 from J, leaving 11 bases between them. Here the CDR3 DNA reads TGTGCCAGCAGCTTGACCGAGGGAACAAAACTGTTTTTT. Translating gives CASSLTEGTKLFF.

The table lists this clone with a count of one. The rearrangement joins TRBV5-1 to TRBJ2-7, with TRBD2 matching 8 bases. CDR3 size: 15 residues. J was trimmed by 3 bases and V by 3 bases; bases with no gene match: 8. Per germline, CDR1 SGHRS and CDR2 YFSETQ. The CDR3: CASSWTGTRVYEQYF. CDR3 in DNA: TGCGCCAGCAGCTGGACCGGGACTAGAGTCTACGAGCAGTACTTC.

V and J are TRBV7-2 and TRBJ2-1; 7 bases are a match to TRBD2. There are 14 residues in the CDR3. The V gene end was trimmed by 6 bases and the J gene end by 3 bases; junction bases not matched to a gene: 5. The germline gives CDR1 SGHTA, CDR2 FQGNSA. The CDR3 DNA sequence: TGTGCCAGCAGAGCCGGGAGGAACTACAATGAGCAGTTCTTC. The encoded protein is CASRAGRNYNEQFF.

This clone was seen once. This chain uses TRBV5-1 with TRBJ2-6, with D possibly matching TRBD1 (6 bases). Germline values: CDR1 SGHRS, CDR2 YFSETQ. The length of the CDR3 is 17 residues. V lost 5 bases and J 2 bases, leaving 17 bases between the germline ends. CDR3 sequence (DNA): TGCGCCAGCAGTACCACTCTAGCAGGGGCTGGGGCCAACGTCCTGACTTTC. It codes for CASSTTLAGAGANVLTF.

The chain combines TRBV11-2 with TRBJ1-2; D gene ambiguous. CDR1 is SGHAT, CDR2 FQNNGV, per germline. Trimming removed 4 bases at V and 2 bases at J, with 5 bases between. The CDR3 is 12 residues long. Written as DNA, the CDR3 is TGTGCCAGCAGCTCTCTGAACTATGGCTACACCTTC. Translating it yields CASSSLNYGYTF. The full variable domain, rest sourced from reference TRBV11-2 and TRBJ1-2, is EAGVAQSPRYKIIEKRQSVAFWCNPISGHATLYWYQQILGQGPKLLIQFQNNGVVDDSQLPKDRFSAERLKGVDSTLKIQPAKLEDSAVYLCASSSLNYGYTFGSGTRLTVV.

This chain links TRBV12-2 with TRBJ2-7; the D segment call TRBD2 is taken from the table without a DNA check. TRBV12-2 is reported as a pseudogene. This CDR3 comprises 8 residues. The CDR3 DNA reads as TGTGCAAGTCGCTCGACTAGTTTC. Translation gives CASRSTSF.

This clone has a single count. The rearrangement links TRBV6-5 to TRBJ2-1; possibly TRBD1 for D (5 bases). The germline CDR1 and CDR2 sequences are MNHEY and SVGAGI. The CDR3 has 15 residues. V lost 2 bases to trimming and J lost 0 bases, with 8 bases between them. CDR3 bases: TGTGCCAGCAGTTACAATAGGGGCTCCTACAATGAGCAGTTCTTC. It yields the protein CASSYNRGSYNEQFF.

V and J are TRBV4-2 and TRBJ1-2, with D unclear. The CDR3 sequence is 16 residues long. The germline CDR1 and CDR2 sequences are LGHNA and YNFKEQ. V was shortened by 3 bases and J by 4 bases, with 18 bases between the two germline ends. As DNA, the CDR3 is TGTGCCAGCAGCCAGGTTGACACAAACTCTCTCTATGGCTACACCTTC. Protein: CASSQVDTNSLYGYTF.